A selection of T cell receptor beta chains follows, all from one sample in a study of blood T cell repertoires in COVID-19. Method: immunoSEQ multiplex PCR; TCRdb's copy keeps in-frame clones and lacks some. The sample lists about 210,000 clones, 92% occurring once. The source material was peripheral blood. Source of these receptors: a man aged 25 to 45 with acute or convalescent COVID-19. Each CDR3 is given with its conserved first and last residue. The order of the fields is V gene, clone size, D gene, J gene, CDR3 DNA, CDR3 protein. The D gene is left open where the match is weak. Clone sizes are given selectively: once, few, many, or a class where the clone is expanded.

TRBV14,NA,TRBD1,TRBJ2-1,TGTGCCAGCAGCCAAGCCGGGACAGGAGTCAATGAGCAGTTCTTC,CASSQAGTGVNEQFF
TRBV3-1/TRBV3-2,once,NA,TRBJ1-1,TGTGCCAGCAGCCAAGATCATGGGCGGGACACTGAAGCTTTCTTT,CASSQDHGRDTEAFF
TRBV9,NA,NA,TRBJ1-1,TGTGCCAGCAGCGTAGATCCGGGAATGAACACTGAAGCTTTCTTT,CASSVDPGMNTEAFF
TRBV6-5,once,NA,TRBJ2-7,TGTGCCAGCACACTAAACGCCGAGGAGCAGTACTTC,CASTLNAEEQYF
TRBV7-8,NA,TRBD2,TRBJ2-3,TGTGCCAGCAGCCGCTATATCATAGCGGGAGGCACAGATACGCAGTATTTT,CASSRYIIAGGTDTQYF
TRBV4-1,NA,NA,TRBJ2-1,TGCGCCAGCAGCCCCGGCGGCAGGGCGAGCAATGAGCAGTTCTTC,CASSPGGRASNEQFF
TRBV7-3,NA,NA,TRBJ2-2,TGTGCCAGCAGCTTAACTACGGGGACCGGGGAGCTGTTTTTT,CASSLTTGTGELFF
TRBV28,NA,NA,TRBJ2-1,TGTGCCAGCAGTTGGGCCAACAATGAGCAGTTCTTC,CASSWANNEQFF
TRBV28,NA,TRBD1,TRBJ1-2,TGTGCCAGCAGTACTCAGACAGGGGGCATTGTCTATGGCTACACCTTC,CASSTQTGGIVYGYTF
TRBV4-2,NA,TRBD2,TRBJ2-7,TGTGCCAGCAGCCAAGATATCCTAGCGGGGATTAGCTCCTACGAGCAGTACTTC,CASSQDILAGISSYEQYF
TRBV4-1,once,TRBD1,TRBJ2-1,TGCGCCAGCAGCCGCCCGAACAGGGGGAGTGAGGATGAGCAGTTCTTC,CASSRPNRGSEDEQFF
TRBV2,NA,TRBD2,TRBJ2-2,TGTGCCAGCGGGGGAGGGGTTAACACCGGGGAGCTGTTTTTT,CASGGGVNTGELFF
TRBV19,NA,NA,TRBJ1-3,TGTGCCAGTAGTGGGGCCGTTCTCGGAAACACCATATATTTT,CASSGAVLGNTIYF
TRBV19,NA,TRBD1,TRBJ1-1,TGTGCCAGTAGTTTCGGGACAGGGATTATGAACACTGAAGCTTTCTTT,CASSFGTGIMNTEAFF
TRBV6-1,NA,TRBD1,TRBJ2-5,TGTGCCAGCAGTGAAGCCGGGACAGGGTTTGGCGAGACCCAGTACTTC,CASSEAGTGFGETQYF
TRBV6-5,NA,NA,TRBJ2-3,TGTGCCAGCACCCCCCGGGGCACAGATACGCAGTATTTT,CASTPRGTDTQYF
TRBV5-8,once,NA,TRBJ2-7,TGTGCCAGCACCTTCCTGCTATTGGACAGTCTCCACGAGCAGTACTTC,CASTFLLLDSLHEQYF
TRBV6-5,NA,NA,TRBJ1-1,TGTGCCAGCACAGAACGGAGGGTTGGCACTGAAGCTTTCTTT,CASTERRVGTEAFF
TRBV9,NA,NA,TRBJ2-3,TGTGCCAGCAGCGGGACAGTCCTCACAGATACGCAGTATTTT,CASSGTVLTDTQYF
TRBV5-1,NA,NA,TRBJ1-4,TGCGCCAGCAGCAAGGGGCGTCAGGGCGTTGAAAAACTGTTTTTT,CASSKGRQGVEKLFF
TRBV3-1/TRBV3-2,NA,NA,TRBJ2-2,TGTGCCAGCACCTCCACCGGGGAGCTGTTTTTT,CASTSTGELFF
TRBV28,NA,TRBD2,TRBJ2-1,TGTGCCAGCAGGCTAACTAGCGGGGGGCGCAATGAGCAGTTCTTC,CASRLTSGGRNEQFF
TRBV7-8,NA,TRBD2,TRBJ2-3,TGTGCCAGCAGCTTAGCGCTTGGCGGGAGTACAGATACGCAGTATTTT,CASSLALGGSTDTQYF
TRBV18,NA,NA,TRBJ2-3,TGTGCCAGCTCACCAGTATTTACAGATACGCAGTATTTT,CASSPVFTDTQYF
TRBV28,few,TRBD2,TRBJ2-3,TGTGCCAGCAGTTTCGCGCTCGGCCTAGCGGGAGTGACGCAGTATTTT,CASSFALGLAGVTQYF
TRBV30,NA,TRBD1,TRBJ1-2,TGTGCCTGGAGTCGACAGGGGGTTGACTATGGCTACACCTTC,CAWSRQGVDYGYTF
TRBV7-6,NA,NA,TRBJ1-3,TGTGCCAGCAGCTCCCGGCGGGCGGACTCTGGAAACACCATATATTTT,CASSSRRADSGNTIYF
TRBV6-5,NA,NA,TRBJ1-5,TGTGCCAGCAGCCAAACTTCCGGTACGCGTCAGCCCCAGCATTTT,CASSQTSGTRQPQHF
TRBV5-1,NA,TRBD1,TRBJ2-1,TGCGCCAGCAGCACGTCCCGGGACAGAGCCGATGAGCAGTTCTTC,CASSTSRDRADEQFF
TRBV19,NA,TRBD1,TRBJ1-1,TGTGCCAGTAGTATAGATGAGACAGGGGTAAAGAGGACTGAAGCTTTCTTT,CASSIDETGVKRTEAFF
TRBV24-1,NA,NA,TRBJ2-5,TGTGCCACCAGTGATGCTATCCAAGAGACCCAGTACTTC,CATSDAIQETQYF
TRBV30,once,NA,TRBJ2-5,TGTGCCTGGAGTTCGGCGGTTCAAGAGACCCAGTACTTC,CAWSSAVQETQYF
TRBV9,few,TRBD1,TRBJ1-1,TGTGCCAGCAGCGTATCGACAGGGACTCAGGACACTGAAGCTTTCTTT,CASSVSTGTQDTEAFF
TRBV28,NA,TRBD2,TRBJ2-1,TGTGCAACCTCCCCAGCGGGAGCTTCGAAAGGCTCCTACAATGAGCAGTTCTTC,CATSPAGASKGSYNEQFF
TRBV15,NA,NA,TRBJ1-1,TGTGCCACCAGCAGAGATTTGCAGGGCACTGAAGCTTTCTTT,CATSRDLQGTEAFF
TRBV2,NA,TRBD1,TRBJ1-4,TGTGCCAGCAGTGAGGACAGGGGCGATGAAAAACTGTTTTTT,CASSEDRGDEKLFF
TRBV28,NA,NA,TRBJ2-4,TGTGCCAGCTGCGCTATGGCCAAAAACATTCAGTACTTC,CASCAMAKNIQYF
TRBV3-1/TRBV3-2,NA,NA,TRBJ1-5,TGTGCCAGCAGCCAAGCGGGGAATAGCAATCAGCCCCAGCATTTT,CASSQAGNSNQPQHF
TRBV14,NA,NA,TRBJ2-2,TGTGCCAGCAGCCAACAGATTCTCACGAACACCGGGGAGCTGTTTTTT,CASSQQILTNTGELFF
TRBV28,NA,NA,TRBJ2-7,TGTGCCAGCAGCTGGTCGGGTCAGGGGATCTACGAGCAGTACTTC,CASSWSGQGIYEQYF
TRBV6-2/TRBV6-3,NA,TRBD1,TRBJ1-5,TGTGCCAGCAGCCTCGCCTTACAGGGGTGGAGTCAGCCCCAGCATTTT,CASSLALQGWSQPQHF
TRBV19,NA,TRBD1,TRBJ2-7,TGTGCCAGTAGTAGGGACAGGCTCTACGAGCAGTACTTC,CASSRDRLYEQYF
TRBV30,NA,TRBD2,TRBJ2-6,TGTGCCTGGACTAGCGGCTCTGGGGCCAACGTCCTGACTTTC,CAWTSGSGANVLTF
TRBV7-2,NA,TRBD1,TRBJ2-1,TGTGCCAGCATCCAGGGGGCGGCCTACAATGAGCAGTTCTTC,CASIQGAAYNEQFF
TRBV28,NA,TRBD1,TRBJ1-4,TGTGCCAGCAGTCGACGAGGGACAGCAGGTAATGAAAAACTGTTTTTT,CASSRRGTAGNEKLFF
TRBV12-3/TRBV12-4,once,TRBD1,TRBJ1-2,TGTGCCAGCAGTCTAGGGGGCGACTATGGCTACACCTTC,CASSLGGDYGYTF
TRBV4-1,NA,NA,TRBJ2-5,TGCGCCAGCAGCCAAGGGTCCATTACGGGGACCCAGTACTTC,CASSQGSITGTQYF
TRBV10-1,NA,NA,TRBJ1-1,TGCGCCAGCAGTGAGAATATGGGGACAGAAGCTTTCTTT,CASSENMGTEAFF
TRBV13,few,NA,TRBJ2-7,TGTGCCAGCAGCTCCAGCTCCTACGAGCAGTACTTC,CASSSSSYEQYF
TRBV28,NA,TRBD1,TRBJ1-1,TGTGCCAGCAGTTGGGACAGGAACACTGAAGCTTTCTTT,CASSWDRNTEAFF
TRBV24-1,NA,TRBD2,TRBJ2-1,TGTGCCACCAGTGGTGGGACTAGCAACTACAATGAGCAGTTCTTC,CATSGGTSNYNEQFF